This T cell receptor beta chain was recovered during a study of blood T cell repertoires in COVID-19. Turning to the study itself: Acute and convalescent COVID-19 specimens originated in the United States, Italy and Spain. Nucleic acid was either cDNA or gDNA, and it came from T cells, B-cell-depleted T cells, or PBMCs.

This CDR3 has 13 amino acids. Germline values: CDR1 MNHEY, CDR2 SVGEGT. Between the trimmed V and J ends, which lost 6 bases and 3 bases, there was a span of 12 bases. As originally analysed: Researchers report that nucleated cell counts were estimated from reference gene primer amplification. Sequencing was performed with immunoSEQ multiplex PCR; in TCRdb, only in-frame clones are kept and a portion is missing. That table gives V, J and clone size, and the DNA gave D and trimming. The sample lists approximately 85,000 clones; roughly 87% were seen once. This chain uses TRBV6-2 or TRBV6-3 with TRBJ2-7, with D possibly TRBD1 on 6 matching bases. The receptor comes from a man in his forties or fifties with acute or convalescent COVID-19. Sequences were obtained from peripheral blood. The CDR3 DNA sequence: TGTGCCAGCAGCCCCAACAGGGTCTACGAGCAGTACGTC. This codes for CASSPNRVYEQYV.